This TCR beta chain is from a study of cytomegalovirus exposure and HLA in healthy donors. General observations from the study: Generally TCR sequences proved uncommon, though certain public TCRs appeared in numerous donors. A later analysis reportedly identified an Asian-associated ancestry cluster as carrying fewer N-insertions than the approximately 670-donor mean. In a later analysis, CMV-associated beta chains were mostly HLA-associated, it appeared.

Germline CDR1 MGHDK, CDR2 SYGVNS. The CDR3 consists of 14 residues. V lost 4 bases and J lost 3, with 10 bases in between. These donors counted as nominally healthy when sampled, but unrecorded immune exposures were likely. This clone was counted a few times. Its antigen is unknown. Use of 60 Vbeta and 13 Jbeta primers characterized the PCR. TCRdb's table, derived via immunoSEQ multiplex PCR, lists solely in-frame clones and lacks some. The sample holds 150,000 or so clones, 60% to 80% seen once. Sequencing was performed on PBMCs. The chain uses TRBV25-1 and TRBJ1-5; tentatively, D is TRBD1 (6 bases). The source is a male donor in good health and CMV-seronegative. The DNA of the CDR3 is TGTGCCAGCAGTGGTCGACAGGACAATCAGCCCCAGCATTTT. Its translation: CASSGRQDNQPQHF.